This T cell receptor (beta chain) appears in the sequencing data of a study of shared clonotypes between healthy human individuals. Produced via immunoSEQ multiplex PCR; TCRdb's table is partial and in-frame only. Among about 590,000 clones, 95% to 96% were seen once, and the ten largest hold 0.11%. Naive CD8 cells comprised CD45RO-negative, CCR7-positively selected cells, excluding terminally differentiated effector memory CD45RA+ cells. V was clipped by 3 bases and J by 4 bases, with 9 bases between them. Per germline, CDR1 MNHEY and CDR2 SVGAGI. This CDR3 is built from 13 residues. Input material: naive CD8+ T cells sorted from blood. The genes are TRBV6-5 and TRBJ2-5; D unresolved. The receptor was isolated from a woman aged 30 to 39 in good health. As DNA, the CDR3 is TGTGCCAGCAGTTATTTATGGGGAGAGACCCAGTACTTC. Amino acid sequence: CASSYLWGETQYF.